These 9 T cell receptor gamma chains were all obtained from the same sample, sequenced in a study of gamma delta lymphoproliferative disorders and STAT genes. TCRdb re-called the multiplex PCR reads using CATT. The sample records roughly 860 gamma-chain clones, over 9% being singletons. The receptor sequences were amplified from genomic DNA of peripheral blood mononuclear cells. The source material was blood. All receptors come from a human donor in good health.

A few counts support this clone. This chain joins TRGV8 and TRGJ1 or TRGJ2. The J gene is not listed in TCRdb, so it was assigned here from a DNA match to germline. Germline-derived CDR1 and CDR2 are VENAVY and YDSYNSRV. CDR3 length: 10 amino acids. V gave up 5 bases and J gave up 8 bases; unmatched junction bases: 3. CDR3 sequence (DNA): TGTGCCACCTGGGGTAATAAGAAACTCTTT. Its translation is CATWGNKKLF.

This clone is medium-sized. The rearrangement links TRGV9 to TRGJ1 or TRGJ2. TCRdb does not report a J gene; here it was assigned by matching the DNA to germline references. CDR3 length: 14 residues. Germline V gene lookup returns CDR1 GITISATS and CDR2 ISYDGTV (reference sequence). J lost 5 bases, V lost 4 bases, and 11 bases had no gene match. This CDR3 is CALWDYPVDYKKLF. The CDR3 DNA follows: TGTGCCTTGTGGGACTACCCCGTGGATTATAAGAAACTCTTT.

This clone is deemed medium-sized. The CDR3 spells CALWEVRYGKLF. The CDR3, as DNA: TGTGCCTTGTGGGAGGTGCGGTACGGGAAACTCTTT. The chain links TRGV9 to TRGJ1 or TRGJ2. The J gene is absent in TCRdb and was assigned here via DNA matching to germline. J lost 12 bases, V lost 0 bases, and 8 bases had no gene match. Germline values: CDR1 GITISATS, CDR2 ISYDGTV (reference sequence). The CDR3 covers 12 residues.

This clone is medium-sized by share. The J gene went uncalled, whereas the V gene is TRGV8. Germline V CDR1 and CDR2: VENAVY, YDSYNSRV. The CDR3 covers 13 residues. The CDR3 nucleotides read TGTGCCACCTGGGATAAGGCCGGGGTCAAGAAAGTCTTT. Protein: CATWDKAGVKKVF.

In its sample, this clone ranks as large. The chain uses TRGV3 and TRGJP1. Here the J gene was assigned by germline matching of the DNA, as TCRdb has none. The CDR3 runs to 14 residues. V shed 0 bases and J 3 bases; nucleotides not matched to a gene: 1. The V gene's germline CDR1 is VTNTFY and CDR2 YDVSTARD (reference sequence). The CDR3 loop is CATWDRPTGWFKIF. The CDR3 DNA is TGTGCCACCTGGGACAGGCCCACTGGTTGGTTCAAGATATTT.

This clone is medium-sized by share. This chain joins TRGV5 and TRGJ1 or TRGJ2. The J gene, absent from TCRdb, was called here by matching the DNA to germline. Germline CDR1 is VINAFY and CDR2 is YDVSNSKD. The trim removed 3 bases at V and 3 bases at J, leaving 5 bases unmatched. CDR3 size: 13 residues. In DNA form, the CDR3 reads TGTGCCACCTGGGACGTCGGTTATTATAAGAAACTCTTT. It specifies CATWDVGYYKKLF.

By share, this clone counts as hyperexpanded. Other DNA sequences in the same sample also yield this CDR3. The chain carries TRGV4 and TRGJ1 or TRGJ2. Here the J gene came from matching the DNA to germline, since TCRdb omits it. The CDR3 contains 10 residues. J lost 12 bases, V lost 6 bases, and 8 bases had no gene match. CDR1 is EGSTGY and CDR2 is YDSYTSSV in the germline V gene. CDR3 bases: TGTGCCACCTGGAGTCAGGGGAAACTCTTT. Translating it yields CATWSQGKLF.

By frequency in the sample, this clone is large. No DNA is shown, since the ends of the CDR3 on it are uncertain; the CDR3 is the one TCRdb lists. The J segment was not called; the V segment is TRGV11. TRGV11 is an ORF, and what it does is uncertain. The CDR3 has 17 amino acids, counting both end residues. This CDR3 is CTTVPAGLRGNYYKKLF.

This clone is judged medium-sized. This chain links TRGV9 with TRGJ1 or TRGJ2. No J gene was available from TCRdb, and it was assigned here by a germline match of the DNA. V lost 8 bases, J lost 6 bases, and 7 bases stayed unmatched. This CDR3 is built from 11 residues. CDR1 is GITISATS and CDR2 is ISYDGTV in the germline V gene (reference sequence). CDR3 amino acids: CALLIIYKKLF. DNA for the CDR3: TGTGCCTTGTTAATAATTTATAAGAAACTCTTT.